One and the same sample provided the 4 T cell receptor beta chains below, sequenced in a study of response to subunit inactivated influenza vaccine. TCRdb reprocessed the RT-PCR reads via MiXCR and lists one record per CDR3 protein. The top ten clones hold about a tenth of a sample with 800,000 or so distinct CDR3 sequences, less than 25% of them seen once. The specimen was PBMCs from blood, collected about 5 days after vaccination. These TCRs come from a man over 45 who received an inactivated influenza vaccine.

This chain links TRBV5-1 with TRBJ2-1, with 11 bases identical to TRBD1. Germline CDR1 and CDR2: SGHRS and YFSETQ. This CDR3 is built from 17 residues. V trimming: 4 bases; J trimming: 3 bases; junction bases outside the gene matches: 9. The CDR3 spells CASSTGQGAALYNEQFF. In nucleotides, the CDR3 is TGCGCCAGCAGCACAGGACAGGGGGCCGCCCTCTACAATGAGCAGTTCTTC.

The chain uses TRBV20-1 and TRBJ1-6; D perhaps matches TRBD1 (6 bases). Germline CDR1 reads DFQATT; CDR2 reads SNEGSKA (reference sequence). CDR3 length: 15 amino acids. Trimming removed 0 bases from V and 7 bases from J, with 13 bases in between. CDR3 amino acids: CSARDLGAVNSPLHF. The CDR3 DNA is TGCAGTGCTAGAGATTTGGGGGCGGTCAATTCACCCCTCCACTTT.

This chain joins TRBV20-1 and TRBJ2-3, with D perhaps assigned TRBD1 or TRBD2 (5 bases each). V lost 3 bases, J lost 2 bases, and 18 bases lay in between. CDR3 length: 16 amino acids. Per germline, CDR1 DFQATT and CDR2 SNEGSKA (reference sequence). The CDR3 reads CSASHLRDPNTDTQYF. CDR3 DNA: TGCAGTGCTAGCCACCTTAGGGACCCCAACACAGATACGCAGTATTTT.

The rearrangement links TRBV4-2 to TRBJ2-7, with 9 bases aligning to TRBD1. Germline V gene sequence: CDR1 LGHNA, CDR2 YNFKEQ. With V trimmed by 0 bases and J by 4 bases, 7 bases remained unmatched. The CDR3 length is 16 residues. CDR3 bases: TGTGCCAGCAGCCAAGAACAGACAGGGGGAAGGTACGAGCAGTACTTC. Encoded protein: CASSQEQTGGRYEQYF.